A selection of T cell receptor beta chains follows, all from one sample in a study of technical replicates of blood from a few donors. Method: immunoSEQ multiplex PCR; TCRdb's copy keeps in-frame clones and lacks some. The profile shows about 93,000 clones, 95% of them singletons. Sequenced sample: T cells isolated from PBMCs. The source is a human donor in good health. CDR3s include the opening cysteine and the closing phenylalanine or tryptophan. The listing skips clone size in some rows; elsewhere it reads once, few, many or a size class.

v_call: TRBV6-5; cdr3_length: 15; clone_size: -; j_call: TRBJ1-1; cdr3_aa: CASSRQGLVNTEAFF
v_call: TRBV5-6; cdr3_length: 17; clone_size: -; j_call: TRBJ1-6; cdr3_aa: CASRFTGTGLFRSPLHF
v_call: TRBV11-3; cdr3_length: 14; clone_size: -; j_call: TRBJ1-2; cdr3_aa: CASSSGQDLYGYTF
v_call: TRBV30; cdr3_length: 14; clone_size: -; j_call: TRBJ2-3; cdr3_aa: CAWTGTGSFHTQYF
v_call: TRBV7-3; cdr3_length: 15; clone_size: -; j_call: TRBJ2-3; cdr3_aa: CASSANGGGVDTQYF
v_call: TRBV2; cdr3_length: 18; clone_size: -; j_call: TRBJ2-5; cdr3_aa: CASSMVVAGGRRPGTQYF
v_call: TRBV19; cdr3_length: 17; clone_size: few; j_call: TRBJ1-1; cdr3_aa: CASSTPPWDTKNTEAFF
v_call: TRBV6-5; cdr3_length: 14; clone_size: once; j_call: TRBJ2-7; cdr3_aa: CASSYSRSSYEQYF
v_call: TRBV5-6; cdr3_length: 19; clone_size: -; j_call: TRBJ2-6; cdr3_aa: CASSFGGPFGGSGANVLTF
v_call: TRBV18; cdr3_length: 13; clone_size: -; j_call: TRBJ2-3; cdr3_aa: CASSPLNTDTQYF
v_call: TRBV7-2; cdr3_length: 12; clone_size: once; j_call: TRBJ2-7; cdr3_aa: CASSTTTGKQYF
v_call: TRBV27; cdr3_length: 15; clone_size: once; j_call: TRBJ2-1; cdr3_aa: CASSYTSDFFNEQFF
v_call: TRBV30; cdr3_length: 15; clone_size: -; j_call: TRBJ2-7; cdr3_aa: CAWSWSADQGHEQYF
v_call: TRBV6-1; cdr3_length: 14; clone_size: -; j_call: TRBJ2-1; cdr3_aa: CASSALGAGNEQFF
v_call: TRBV6-5; cdr3_length: 15; clone_size: -; j_call: TRBJ1-1; cdr3_aa: CASCRLRFRFPEAFF
v_call: TRBV7-3; cdr3_length: 14; clone_size: -; j_call: TRBJ2-1; cdr3_aa: CASSSGTTLEEQFF